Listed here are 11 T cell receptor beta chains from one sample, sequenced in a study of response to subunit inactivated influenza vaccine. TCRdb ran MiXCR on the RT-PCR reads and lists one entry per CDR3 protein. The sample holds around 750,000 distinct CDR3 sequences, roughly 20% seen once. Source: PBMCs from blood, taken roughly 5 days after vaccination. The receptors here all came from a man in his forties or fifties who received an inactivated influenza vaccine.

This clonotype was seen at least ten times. CDR3 DNA sequence: TGTGCCATCAGTGAGCCCTACGGGGTCGAGCAGTACTTC. This sequence encodes CAISEPYGVEQYF. The chain recombines TRBV10-3 with TRBJ2-7; D is possibly TRBD2 (5 bases). The V gene's germline CDR1 is ENHRY and CDR2 SYGVKD. V was clipped by 2 bases and J by 6 bases, with 11 bases between them. The CDR3 is 13 residues long.

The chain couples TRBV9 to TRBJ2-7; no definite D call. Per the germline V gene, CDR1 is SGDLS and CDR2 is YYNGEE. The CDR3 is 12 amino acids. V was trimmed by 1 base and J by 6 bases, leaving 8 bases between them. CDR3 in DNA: TGTGCCAGCAGCGTAAAATCCCTCGAGCAGTACTTC. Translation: CASSVKSLEQYF.

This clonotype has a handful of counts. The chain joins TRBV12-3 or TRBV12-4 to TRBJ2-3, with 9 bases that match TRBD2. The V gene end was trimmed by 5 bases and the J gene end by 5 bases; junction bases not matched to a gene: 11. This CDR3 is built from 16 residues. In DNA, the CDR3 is TGTGCCAGCAGTGCGACTAGCGGCTCTATGTTAGATACGCAGTATTTT. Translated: CASSATSGSMLDTQYF.

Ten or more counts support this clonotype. The CDR3 protein is CASSSGSGSYEQYF. CDR3 sequence (DNA): TGTGCCAGCAGCTCTGGTAGCGGGAGTTACGAGCAGTACTTC. The chain has TRBV7-9 and TRBJ2-7; TRBD2 aligns across 9 bases. Trimming cost V 4 bases and J 4 bases; bases outside gene matches: 5. Per germline, CDR1 SEHNR and CDR2 FQNEAQ (reference sequence). The CDR3 has 14 residues.

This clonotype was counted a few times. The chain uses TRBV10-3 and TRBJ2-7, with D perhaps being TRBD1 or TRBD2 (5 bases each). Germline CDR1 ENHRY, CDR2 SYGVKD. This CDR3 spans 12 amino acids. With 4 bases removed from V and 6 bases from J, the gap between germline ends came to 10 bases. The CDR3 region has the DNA TGTGCCATCAGTGTTGGGACGAGCGAGCAGTACTTC. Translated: CAISVGTSEQYF.

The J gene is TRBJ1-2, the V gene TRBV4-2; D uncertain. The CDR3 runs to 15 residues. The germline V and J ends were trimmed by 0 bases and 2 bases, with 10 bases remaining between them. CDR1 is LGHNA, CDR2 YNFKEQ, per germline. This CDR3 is CASSQESTVNYGYTF. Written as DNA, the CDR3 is TGTGCCAGCAGCCAAGAATCAACAGTCAACTATGGCTACACCTTC.

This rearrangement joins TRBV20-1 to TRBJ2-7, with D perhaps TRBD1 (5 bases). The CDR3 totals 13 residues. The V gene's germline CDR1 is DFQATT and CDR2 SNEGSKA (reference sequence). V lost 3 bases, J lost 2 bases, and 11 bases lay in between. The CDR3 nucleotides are TGCAGTGCTAGTGACAGCAGACCCTACGAGCAGTACTTC. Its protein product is CSASDSRPYEQYF.

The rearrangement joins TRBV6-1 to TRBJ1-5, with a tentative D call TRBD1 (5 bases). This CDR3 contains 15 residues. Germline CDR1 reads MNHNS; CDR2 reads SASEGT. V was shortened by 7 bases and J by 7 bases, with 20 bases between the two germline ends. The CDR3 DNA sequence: TGTGCCAGCACTACGGTACACGTGGGGCTGCAGCCCCAGCATTTT. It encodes CASTTVHVGLQPQHF.

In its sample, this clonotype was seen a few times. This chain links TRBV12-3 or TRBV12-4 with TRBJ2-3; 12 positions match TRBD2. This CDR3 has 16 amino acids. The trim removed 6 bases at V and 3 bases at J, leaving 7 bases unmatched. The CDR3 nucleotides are TGTGCCAGCAGCCCCCCCGGGACTAGCGGGACAGATACGCAGTATTTT. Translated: CASSPPGTSGTDTQYF.

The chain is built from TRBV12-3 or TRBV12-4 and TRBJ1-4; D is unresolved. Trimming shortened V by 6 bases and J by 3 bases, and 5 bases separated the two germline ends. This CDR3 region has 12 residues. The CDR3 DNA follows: TGTGCCAGCAGGAGGGCTAATGAAAAACTGTTTTTT. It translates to CASRRANEKLFF.

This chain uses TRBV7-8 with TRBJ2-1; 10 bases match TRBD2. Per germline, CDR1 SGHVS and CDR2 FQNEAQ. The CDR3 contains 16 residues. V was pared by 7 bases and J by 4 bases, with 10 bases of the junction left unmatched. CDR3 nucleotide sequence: TGTGCCAGCACCATAGGTAGGGGACTAGCGTACAATGAGCAGTTCTTC. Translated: CASTIGRGLAYNEQFF.